Below, one TCR beta chain is given with its context. These data come from a study of shared clonotypes between healthy human individuals. Study as a whole: Those who served as donors were a couple of women and three men between the ages of 18 and 49.

CDR3 length: 10 amino acids. Trimming cost V 6 bases and J 7 bases, with 4 bases left between them. Germline V lookup: CDR1 SGHTA, CDR2 FQGNSA. This table comes from immunoSEQ multiplex PCR, and its TCRdb copy is limited to in-frame clones, with some not included. There are more than 550,000 clones in the sample; around 90% occur only once, and 34% lies in the top ten. The receptor's source is a man aged 18 to 35 in good health. Some clones in this sample may be carry-over from other donors' samples. Sequencing used memory CD8+ T cells from PBMCs. As for subset: CD45RO+ cells pooled with CCR7-negative TemRA cells. The chain recombines TRBV7-2 with TRBJ2-1; D call uncertain. The CDR3 sequence is CASRVNEQFF. The CDR3 DNA reads as TGTGCCAGCAGGGTAAATGAGCAGTTCTTC.